Given below is one T cell receptor beta chain in context. Antigen: not known. TCRdb keeps only in-frame clones here, not all; method: immunoSEQ multiplex PCR. The table includes around 80,000 clones, approximately 96% detected once. The source of the sample is a study of cytomegalovirus exposure and HLA in healthy donors. CDR1 and CDR2 (germline): SQVTM, ANQGSEA. This CDR3 has 12 amino acids. Trimming stripped 3 bases from V and 6 bases from J, with 9 bases between. Notes on the study in general: Some TCR beta chains (164 of them) were listed as cytomegalovirus-associated.

This TCR derives from a woman aged 18 to 35 in good health and CMV-seronegative. The sample taken for sequencing was PBMCs. The chain employs TRBV29-1 and TRBJ2-1, with unresolved D. The CDR3 sequence is CSVDPVGNEQFF. The DNA for the CDR3 is TGCAGCGTTGATCCTGTCGGCAATGAGCAGTTCTTC.